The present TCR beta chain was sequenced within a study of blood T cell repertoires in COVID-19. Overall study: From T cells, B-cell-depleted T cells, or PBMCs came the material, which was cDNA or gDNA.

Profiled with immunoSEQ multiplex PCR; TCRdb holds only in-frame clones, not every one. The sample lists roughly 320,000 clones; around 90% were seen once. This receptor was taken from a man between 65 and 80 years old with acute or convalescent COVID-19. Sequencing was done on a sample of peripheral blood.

CDR3 bases: TGTGCCACCAGTGACCCCGTTGAGCTAGCGGGAGGGGAGACCCAGTACTTC. It is translated as CATSDPVELAGGETQYF. This chain links TRBV24-1 with TRBJ2-5, with 12 nucleotides matching TRBD2. This CDR3 comprises 17 residues. V trimming: 4 bases; J trimming: 5 bases; junction bases outside the gene matches: 10. The germline CDR1 and CDR2 sequences are KGHDR and SFDVKD.